This TCR beta chain comes out of a study of cytomegalovirus exposure and HLA in healthy donors (dated by TCRdb to 2015 to 2018). Describing the broader study: An earlier analysis of under 600 of the donors reported 250 to 350 Gb of sequence data and approximately 110 million unique TCR beta sequences from about 200 million T cells. Roughly 290 gigabases of sequencing data and 70 million to 100 million unique TCR sequences made up an early release that covered several hundred HLA-typed donors. Of the roughly 400 genotyped donors, roughly 85% fell in the genetic ancestry cluster associated with self-reported Caucasian donors. The study was designed to test whether signatures of past pathogen exposure could be identified by cataloging public T cell receptors. The study profiled the T cell repertoires of some 610 subjects by immunosequencing and related them to cytomegalovirus serostatus. In addition to the first cohort of 666 subjects, a separate validation cohort of approximately 130 different subjects was used. High-throughput TCR immunosequencing, statistical association of individual TCRs with disease status, and machine learning were combined to predict cytomegalovirus infection status. In a later analysis, previously published TCR beta repertoires from several hundred donors were re-analyzed and high-resolution HLA genotyping was added so that TCR occurrence patterns could be studied. Rather than drawing on any new phenotypic data, the later analysis identified candidate immune exposures from TCR beta sequences and the way those sequences occurred across donors. To decide whether each TCR beta V gene segment behaved as functional or pseudogenic, an earlier analysis of some 600 of the donors relied on high-throughput TCR beta sequencing. Alongside the repertoire data, information on donor age, sex, ethnicity and CMV serostatus was compiled. A later genetic analysis used genome-wide SNP genotypes for 398 of the 666 donors, treating that subset as a discovery cohort. All discovery cohort repertoires had been generated using a single sequencing platform. Class I and class II HLA loci were covered by the typing at four-digit resolution. Typing coverage varied by locus: 629-630 donors for A, B, C, DRB1 and DQB1; about 520 for DQA1; over 600 for DPA1; roughly 470 for DPB1. Roughly five DR-DQ haplotypes were handled as single units for association and clustering because linkage in the cohort was strong. Across 398 genotyped donors of the cohort, an average of roughly 230,000 unique TCR beta nucleotide sequences per donor were sequenced, and 15% to 20% of those sequences were non-productive.

Overall study results and their limits: The classifier was reported to diagnose cytomegalovirus status with high specificity and sensitivity in both the original and validation cohorts. In vitro tests confirmed that a few of the cytomegalovirus-associated TCR beta chains recognize cytomegalovirus antigens. An association between a missense DCLRE1C variant and V-gene and J-gene trimming of TCR beta chains was found in a later genetic analysis and replicated in an independent cohort. A later analysis reported that several top co-occurrence clusters appeared linked to parvovirus B19, influenza, CMV and Epstein-Barr virus. A further reported finding was that TCR beta sequences accurately predicted the HLA-A and HLA-B alleles for most subjects in the first cohort. The study gave a list of about 170 TCR beta chains associated with cytomegalovirus. The earlier analysis of almost 600 of the donors excluded approximately 17 rarely observed V segments, including chromosome 9 orphons, because counts were too low. While some public TCRs were present in many individuals, most TCR sequences turned up only very rarely across donors. The only immune exposure information available for the cohort was CMV serostatus. Roughly uniform sequencing depth across donors was assumed in presence/absence analyses, although this assumption may not hold. According to the authors, the approach could potentially be generalized to other disease states and immunological phenotypes. In a later analysis, around 17,000 TCR beta sequences were associated with specific HLA alleles at a false discovery rate of 0.05. The cohort was sequenced for TCR beta chains only, and without alpha or paired-chain data the features that could be detected were limited. Some IMGT-functional V segments, including TRBV6-2 and TRBV6-3, could not be told apart with the 87-base-pair reads, so those segments were excluded. A later analysis found that HLA-associated TCR beta chains were more clonally expanded and had lower generation probabilities than equally common non-associated chains. Broadly in line with IMGT annotations, most TCR beta V segments showed up in productive rearrangements about 90% or about 30% of the time in an earlier analysis of several hundred of the donors. A later analysis found that TCR association rates varied across HLA loci, with DRB1 alleles showing the most associated TCRs and HLA-C alleles the fewest. A later genetic analysis reported fewer N-insertions in productive TCRs among donors in an Asian-associated ancestry cluster than the roughly 620-donor mean. Correlated functional status among segregating V segments might be attributable to linkage disequilibrium, but an unknown experimental factor could not be ruled out. When HLA alleles, especially DR and DQ, strongly co-occurred, TCR associations were difficult to assign to individual alleles. Most CMV-associated TCR beta chains appeared to be HLA-restricted in a later analysis, and the HLA associations seemed to be driven largely by CMV exposure. A cluster of highly shared sequence variants was judged likely to be a technical artifact of the sequencing pipeline. HLA typing was unavailable for some donors at each locus, so association tests used only the typed subset.

The library came from the immunoSEQ multiplex PCR assay. A mixture of 60 forward primers for TCR Vbeta segments and 13 reverse primers for TCR Jbeta segments was used in the multiplex PCR. The CDR3 region of rearranged TCR beta genes was amplified from genomic DNA with a multiplex PCR assay. On the Illumina HiSeq System, the amplified TCR beta libraries were sequenced as 87-base-pair reads. Under the source paper's analysis protocol: A later analysis tallied tens of millions of unique TCR beta chains across the approximately 670 repertoires, and around 10 million of those chains were shared by two or more donors. Raw reads were error-corrected and collapsed into unique sequences with a nearest-neighbor algorithm that merged closely related sequences to remove PCR and sequencing errors. V, D and J gene segments were assigned by aligning CDR3 sequences to IMGT reference sequences. For a sequence to be retained, a match of at least six nucleotides was required to both a V gene segment and a J gene segment. A rearrangement counted as productive if the CDR3 had no stop codons and remained in frame with V and J, and every other rearrangement counted as non-productive. Following IMGT convention, CDR3 was defined as the stretch from the second conserved V-encoded cysteine up to the conserved J-encoded phenylalanine. The earlier analysis of 587 of the donors excluded sequences that lacked an unambiguous match to a single V gene segment. In an earlier analysis of 450 to 750 of the donors, a V segment was called functional when productive rearrangements were above 56.7%, and segregating when the standard deviation between donors exceeded 5%. A statistical classification framework was built to diagnose cytomegalovirus status from the catalog of TCR beta chain sequences. V and J gene assignment, in a later analysis, came from comparing TCR nucleotide sequences with IMGT/GENE-DB human TR gene sequences. A later analysis assigned CDR3 sequences and most-parsimonious VDJ recombination scenarios with the TCRdist pipeline. A later analysis defined each TCR beta chain by its CDR3 amino acid sequence plus V-gene family, and excluded reads lacking a unique V-gene family. In a later analysis, around 650 highly shared, low-generation-probability nucleotide sequences were removed to address suspected cross-contamination and a sequencing artifact. A later analysis calculated a clonal expansion index for each public chain from normalized within-repertoire ranks of inferred template counts. A later analysis computed generation probabilities with a VDJ recombination model fitted to out-of-frame rearrangements, and checked the results against IGoR. In a later analysis, hypergeometric tests were used to score TCR-TCR, TCR-HLA and TCR-CMV co-occurrence, with a repertoire-size bias correction applied to TCR pairs. False discovery rates were estimated in a later analysis by permuting HLA or CMV assignments 20 times. In a later analysis, co-occurring TCRs were grouped using DBSCAN, and TCRdist sequence similarity was added for clustering within HLA-allele-positive subsets. Repertoires with fewer than 30,000 or more than 120,000 public chains were left out of co-occurrence clustering, as were a few repertoires with anomalous nucleotide sharing. This is the immuneACCESS table as TCRdb keeps it, with only in-frame sequences that have V and J called. A part of the clones is gone; compared with another copy, unresolved V genes explain less than half, and the rest is unexplained. That table is the source of V, J and clone size, and D and trimming were worked out from the DNA. The data table for this sample lists 70,000 to 80,000 clones. Jointly, the top ten make up under 3% of the sample.

The cohort comprised fewer than 750 healthy bone marrow donors. At the time of sampling, every cohort member was nominally healthy, though immune exposures that went unrecorded were likely present. The donor tested CMV seronegative, placing the donor among the approximately 360 seronegative members of the cohort. Each donor provided a peripheral blood sample, and peripheral blood mononuclear cells were used for TCR beta sequencing. The Qiagen DNeasy Blood Extraction Kit was used to extract genomic DNA from the blood cell samples. As to this clone: Its antigen is still unknown.

Looking up the germline V gene yields CDR1 MRHNA and CDR2 SNTAGT. Taken from cysteine to phenylalanine, the CDR3 has 16 residues. Only the CDR3 part of the read is kept: 48 bases, read in frame from the first base. Compared with germline, V lacks 0 bases and J lacks 8 bases; bases without a gene match: 7. This TCR came from a man aged 35 to 55 in good health and CMV-seronegative. This chain joins TRBV6-4 to TRBJ2-1; TRBD2 agrees with 10 junctional bases. Input material: PBMCs. The CDR3 protein: CASSDSERGGVDEQFF. The sequenced DNA: TGTGCCAGCAGTGACTCTGAGCGGGGGGGTGTCGATGAGCAGTTCTTC.